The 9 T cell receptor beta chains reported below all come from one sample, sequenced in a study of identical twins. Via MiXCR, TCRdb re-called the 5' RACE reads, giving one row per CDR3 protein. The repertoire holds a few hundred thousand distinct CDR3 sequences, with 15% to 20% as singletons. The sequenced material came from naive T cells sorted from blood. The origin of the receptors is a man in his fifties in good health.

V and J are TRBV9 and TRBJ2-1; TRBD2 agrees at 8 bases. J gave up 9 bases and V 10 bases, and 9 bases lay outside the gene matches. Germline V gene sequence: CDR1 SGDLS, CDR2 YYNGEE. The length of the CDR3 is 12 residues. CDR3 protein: CASGPGGAEQFF. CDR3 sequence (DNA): TGTGCCTCCGGACCGGGGGGGGCTGAGCAGTTCTTC.

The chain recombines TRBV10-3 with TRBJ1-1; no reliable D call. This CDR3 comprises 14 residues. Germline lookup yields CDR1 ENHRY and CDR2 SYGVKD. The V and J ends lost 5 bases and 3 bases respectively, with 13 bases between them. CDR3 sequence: CAISPAAGHTEAFF. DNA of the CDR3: TGTGCCATCAGTCCCGCGGCAGGCCACACTGAAGCTTTCTTT.

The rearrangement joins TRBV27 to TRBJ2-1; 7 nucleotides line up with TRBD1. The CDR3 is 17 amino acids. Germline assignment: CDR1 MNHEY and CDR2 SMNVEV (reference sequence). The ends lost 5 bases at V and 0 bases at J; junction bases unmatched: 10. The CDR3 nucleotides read TGTGCCAGCAGTCTCCTACAGGGACAGAGCTCCTACAATGAGCAGTTCTTC. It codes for CASSLLQGQSSYNEQFF.

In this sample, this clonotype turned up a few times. The CDR3 bases are TGTGCCAGCAGTTATAATCTCAGGGGGCTCGATACGCAGTATTTT. Its protein is CASSYNLRGLDTQYF. The chain couples TRBV6-5 to TRBJ2-3, with 8 bases that match TRBD1. The CDR3 extends over 15 amino acids. Trimming removed 3 bases from V and 6 bases from J; junction bases left unmatched: 8. Germline V gene data show CDR1 as MNHEY and CDR2 as SVGAGI.

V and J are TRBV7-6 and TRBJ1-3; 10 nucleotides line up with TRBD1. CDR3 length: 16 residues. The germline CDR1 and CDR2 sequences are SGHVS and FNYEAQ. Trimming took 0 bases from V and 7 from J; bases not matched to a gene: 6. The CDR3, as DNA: TGTGCCAGCAGCTTAGCGCCCAGACAGGGGGCGAACACCATATATTTT. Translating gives CASSLAPRQGANTIYF. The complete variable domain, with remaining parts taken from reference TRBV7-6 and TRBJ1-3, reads GAGVSQSPRYKVTKRGQDVALRCDPISGHVSLYWYRQALGQGPEFLTYFNYEAQQDKSGLPNDRFSAERPEGSISTLTIQRTEQRDSAMYRCASSLAPRQGANTIYFGEGSWLTVV.

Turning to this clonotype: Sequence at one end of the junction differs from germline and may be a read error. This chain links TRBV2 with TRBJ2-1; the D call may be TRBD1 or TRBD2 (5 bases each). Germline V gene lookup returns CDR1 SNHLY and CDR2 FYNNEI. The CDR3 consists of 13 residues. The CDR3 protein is CASREEGLNEQFF. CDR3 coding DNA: TGTGCCAGCAGGGAAGAGGGGCTCAATGAGCAGTTCTTC. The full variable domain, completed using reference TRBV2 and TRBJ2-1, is EPEVTQTPSHQVTQMGQEVILRCVPISNHLYFYWYRQILGQKVEFLVSFYNNEISEKSEIFDDQFSVERPDGSNFTLKIRSTKLEDSAMYFCASREEGLNEQFFGPGTRLTVL.

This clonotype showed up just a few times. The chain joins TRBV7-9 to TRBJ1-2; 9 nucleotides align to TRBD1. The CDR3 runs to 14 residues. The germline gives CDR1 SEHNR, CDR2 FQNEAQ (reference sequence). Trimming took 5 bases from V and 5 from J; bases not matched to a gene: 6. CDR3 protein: CASSESGTGYGYTF. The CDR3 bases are TGTGCCAGCAGCGAATCGGGGACAGGGTATGGCTACACCTTC.

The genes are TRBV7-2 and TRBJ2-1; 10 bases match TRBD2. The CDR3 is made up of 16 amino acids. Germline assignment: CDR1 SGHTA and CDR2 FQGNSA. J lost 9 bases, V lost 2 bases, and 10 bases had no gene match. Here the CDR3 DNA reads TGTGCCAGCAGCTTAACGGGAGCGGGGGGGGGCGGTGAGCAGTTCTTC. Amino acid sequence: CASSLTGAGGGGEQFF.

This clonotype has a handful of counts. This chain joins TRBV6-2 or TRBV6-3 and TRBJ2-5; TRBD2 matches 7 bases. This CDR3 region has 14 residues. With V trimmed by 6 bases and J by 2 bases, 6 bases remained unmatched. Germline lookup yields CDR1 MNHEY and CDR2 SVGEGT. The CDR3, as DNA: TGTGCCAGCAGCGATCCGGGACTACAAGAGACCCAGTACTTC. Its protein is CASSDPGLQETQYF.